The clone carrying this TCR beta chain has a count of ten or more. Its cognate antigen is unknown. The record originates from a study of identical twins. It was template switching that added a universal primer site, and there were unique molecular identifiers on the cDNA. TCRdb independently ran MiXCR on the 5' RACE reads; one entry per CDR3 protein. The table shows approximately 670,000 distinct CDR3 sequences, with roughly 6% occurring only once. Regarding the study as a whole: Out-of-frame alpha sequences common to twins exhibited an excess of low generation probability. Insertions were reduced in abundant cord blood beta clonotypes but not in memory repertoires.

The TCR comes from a man between 18 and 35 years old in good health. The sample consisted of naive T cells sorted from blood.

CDR3 protein: CSASFPSGRALGNEQFF. The CDR3 region has the DNA TGCAGTGCTAGCTTTCCTAGCGGGAGGGCCTTGGGCAATGAGCAGTTCTTC. The gene calls are TRBV20-1 and TRBJ2-1; the match to TRBD2 covers 12 bases. The trim removed 3 bases at V and 6 bases at J, leaving 12 bases unmatched. This CDR3 region has 17 residues. Germline CDR1 and CDR2: DFQATT and SNEGSKA (reference sequence).